Listed below are T cell receptor beta chains from one sample, sequenced in a study of T cell responses to AZD1222 COVID-19 vaccine. Assay used: immunoSEQ multiplex PCR; TCRdb lists only in-frame clones, some missing. The sample has some 110,000 clones; around 89% are singletons. This specimen was peripheral blood, taken 28 days after the second AZD1222 dose. The receptors stem from an adult who received the AZD1222 COVID-19 vaccine. The CDR3 runs from the conserved cysteine through the conserved F or W. Each record gives: CDR3 protein, CDR3 DNA, J gene, clone size, V gene, D gene. The D gene is left open where the match is weak. The size of a clone is reported for some rows only, either as once, few or many, or as a class for expanded clones.

cdr3_aa: CASSSTGQGYEQYF
cdr3_nt: TGTGCCAGCAGCTCCACGGGGCAGGGCTACGAGCAGTACTTC
j_call: TRBJ2-7
clone_size: once
v_call: TRBV7-9
d_call: -

cdr3_aa: CASSLGPLEQYF
cdr3_nt: TGTGCCAGCAGTTTGGGCCCCCTCGAGCAGTACTTC
j_call: TRBJ2-7
clone_size: -
v_call: TRBV12-3/TRBV12-4
d_call: -

cdr3_aa: CATSDSGGRSTDTQYF
cdr3_nt: TGTGCCACCAGTGATTCAGGCGGGAGGAGCACAGATACGCAGTATTTT
j_call: TRBJ2-3
clone_size: -
v_call: TRBV24-1
d_call: TRBD2

cdr3_aa: CASSLTGARGTDGISFKDTQYF
cdr3_nt: TGCGCCAGCAGTCTTACCGGGGCTCGAGGGACAGACGGTATTTCCTTTAAAGATACGCAGTATTTT
j_call: TRBJ2-3
clone_size: -
v_call: TRBV23-1
d_call: TRBD1

cdr3_aa: CASSELASGGTFLGNEQFF
cdr3_nt: TGTGCCAGCAGTGAACTGGCTAGCGGGGGGACCTTTCTAGGGAATGAGCAGTTCTTC
j_call: TRBJ2-1
clone_size: -
v_call: TRBV2
d_call: TRBD2

cdr3_aa: CASRLGVVAVNKETQYF
cdr3_nt: TGTGCAAGTCGCTTAGGGGTGGTAGCGGTGAATAAAGAGACCCAGTACTTC
j_call: TRBJ2-5
clone_size: -
v_call: TRBV12-2
d_call: -

cdr3_aa: CASSPDGDTPYYGYTF
cdr3_nt: TGTGCCAGCAGTCCCGACGGGGACACGCCTTACTATGGCTACACCTTC
j_call: TRBJ1-2
clone_size: -
v_call: TRBV27
d_call: -

cdr3_aa: CSAAQGKGTDTQYF
cdr3_nt: TGCAGCGCCGCTCAGGGTAAGGGGACAGATACGCAGTATTTT
j_call: TRBJ2-3
clone_size: -
v_call: TRBV29-1
d_call: -

cdr3_aa: CATSRKGQNTEAFF
cdr3_nt: TGTGCCACCAGCAGGAAGGGACAGAACACTGAAGCTTTCTTT
j_call: TRBJ1-1
clone_size: -
v_call: TRBV15
d_call: -

cdr3_aa: CASSQGHNRGGGYGYTF
cdr3_nt: TGTGCCAGCAGCCAAGGGCATAACAGGGGAGGTGGCTATGGCTACACCTTC
j_call: TRBJ1-2
clone_size: once
v_call: TRBV3-1/TRBV3-2
d_call: TRBD1

cdr3_aa: CASGALGTNEKLFF
cdr3_nt: TGTGCCAGCGGGGCCTTAGGAACTAATGAAAAACTGTTTTTT
j_call: TRBJ1-4
clone_size: -
v_call: TRBV6-5
d_call: -

cdr3_aa: CASSRESSSGNTIYF
cdr3_nt: TGTGCCAGCAGCCGGGAAAGTTCCTCTGGAAACACCATATATTTT
j_call: TRBJ1-3
clone_size: -
v_call: TRBV13
d_call: -

cdr3_aa: CASSKGTKNYPTGTDTQYF
cdr3_nt: TGTGCCAGCAGCAAAGGGACCAAGAATTACCCGACAGGCACAGATACGCAGTATTTT
j_call: TRBJ2-3
clone_size: -
v_call: TRBV21-1
d_call: -

cdr3_aa: CASSIDYPPLSPQYF
cdr3_nt: TGTGCCAGTAGTATTGATTACCCCCCCCTTTCACCGCAGTATTTT
j_call: TRBJ2-3
clone_size: -
v_call: TRBV19
d_call: -

cdr3_aa: CASSTSQAYNSPLHF
cdr3_nt: TGTGCCAGCAGCACAAGCCAGGCGTATAATTCACCCCTCCACTTT
j_call: TRBJ1-6
clone_size: -
v_call: TRBV28
d_call: -

cdr3_aa: CASSLSPLGTTEAFF
cdr3_nt: TGCGCCAGCAGCTTGTCTCCCTTGGGCACCACTGAAGCTTTCTTT
j_call: TRBJ1-1
clone_size: -
v_call: TRBV5-1
d_call: -

cdr3_aa: CASSQRVEGLAYGYTF
cdr3_nt: TGCGCCAGCAGCCAACGGGTGGAGGGTCTAGCCTATGGCTACACCTTC
j_call: TRBJ1-2
clone_size: -
v_call: TRBV4-1
d_call: -

cdr3_aa: CASSQVYRSNTGELFF
cdr3_nt: TGTGCCAGCAGCCAAGTTTACAGGTCGAACACCGGGGAGCTGTTTTTT
j_call: TRBJ2-2
clone_size: -
v_call: TRBV3-1/TRBV3-2
d_call: -

cdr3_aa: CASSWGQGHNEQFF
cdr3_nt: TGTGCCAGCAGCTGGGGACAGGGCCACAATGAGCAGTTCTTC
j_call: TRBJ2-1
clone_size: -
v_call: TRBV5-6
d_call: TRBD1

cdr3_aa: CASSSTGAQYEQYF
cdr3_nt: TGTGCCAGCAGTAGCACAGGGGCACAGTACGAGCAGTACTTC
j_call: TRBJ2-7
clone_size: -
v_call: TRBV6-5
d_call: TRBD1

cdr3_aa: CASSFGDRTTYEQYF
cdr3_nt: TGCGCCAGCAGCTTCGGGGACAGGACCACCTACGAGCAGTACTTC
j_call: TRBJ2-7
clone_size: -
v_call: TRBV5-1
d_call: TRBD1

cdr3_aa: CASSSRETQYF
cdr3_nt: TGTGCCAGCAGTTCGCGGGAGACCCAGTACTTC
j_call: TRBJ2-5
clone_size: -
v_call: TRBV6-5
d_call: -

cdr3_aa: CASSSFRKTKQDTQYF
cdr3_nt: TGTGCCAGCAGCTCCTTCCGAAAGACCAAACAGGATACGCAGTATTTT
j_call: TRBJ2-3
clone_size: -
v_call: TRBV28
d_call: -

cdr3_aa: CATSDFPSTEAFF
cdr3_nt: TGTGCCACCAGTGATTTCCCCAGCACTGAAGCTTTCTTT
j_call: TRBJ1-1
clone_size: -
v_call: TRBV24-1
d_call: -

cdr3_aa: CSVAGQGAVGYTF
cdr3_nt: TGCAGCGTTGCAGGGCAGGGGGCAGTCGGCTACACCTTC
j_call: TRBJ1-2
clone_size: once
v_call: TRBV29-1
d_call: TRBD1